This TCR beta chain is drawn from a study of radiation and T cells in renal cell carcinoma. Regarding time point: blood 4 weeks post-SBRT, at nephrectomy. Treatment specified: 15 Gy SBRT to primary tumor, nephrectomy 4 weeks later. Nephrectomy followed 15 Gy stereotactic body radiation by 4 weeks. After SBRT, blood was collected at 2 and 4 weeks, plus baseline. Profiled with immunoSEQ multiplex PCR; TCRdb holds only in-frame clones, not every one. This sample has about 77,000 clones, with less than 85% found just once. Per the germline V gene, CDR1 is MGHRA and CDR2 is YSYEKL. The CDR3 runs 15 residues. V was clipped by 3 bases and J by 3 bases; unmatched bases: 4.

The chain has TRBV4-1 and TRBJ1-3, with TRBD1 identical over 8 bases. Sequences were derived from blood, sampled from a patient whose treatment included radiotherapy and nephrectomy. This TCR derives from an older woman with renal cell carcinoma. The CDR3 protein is CASSQIQGGGNTIYF. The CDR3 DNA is TGCGCCAGCAGCCAGATACAGGGGGGTGGAAACACCATATATTTT.